These 17 T cell receptor beta chains originate from one sample sequenced in a study of beta chain features in type 1 diabetes (dated by TCRdb to between 2018 and 2020). No cognate antigen is known for these TCRs. General findings and caveats noted by the study authors: A moderate but significant shortening of TCRB CDR3 length was observed in type 1 diabetes patients in all four CD4+ subsets.

The method was the immunoSEQ multiplex PCR assay. The entire amount of isolated RNA was reverse transcribed using the High Capacity cDNA Reverse Transcription Kit, so the sequenced TCRB transcripts were expressed ones. Here the immuneACCESS table is served through TCRdb, limited to in-frame sequences with V and J called. Missing clones are a known gap in these copies; in checked studies unresolved V genes cover under half, and the rest lacks a known reason. The sample includes 250,000 to 350,000 clones, with 15% observed a single time. 0.015% to 0.019% of the sample is held by the ten biggest clonotypes. Sequencing was carried out using naive CD4+ T cells from blood. The sample's cell subset or site, from its label and the paper: true naive CD4+ T cells. The receptor source for this set is a man between 18 and 35 years old with type 1 diabetes.

This chain links TRBV27 with TRBJ1-1; 8 positions match TRBD1. V shed 5 bases, J shed 8 bases, and the junction held 10 bases outside the gene matches. Germline CDR1 MNHEY, CDR2 SMNVEV (reference sequence). The CDR3 has 14 amino acids. CDR3 coding DNA: TGTGCCAGCAGTCCCCAGGGGGCGGAATCCGAAGCTTTCTTT. Its protein product is CASSPQGAESEAFF.

This clone turned up a few times. The rearrangement joins TRBV28 to TRBJ2-7; 9 nucleotides match TRBD1. The CDR3 covers 15 residues. Germline V CDR1 and CDR2: MDHEN, SYDVKM. J was trimmed by 8 bases and V by 7 bases; bases with no gene match: 15. The CDR3, as DNA: TGTGCCAGCACCCAAACCACGGGACAGGGCGTCAAGCAGTACTTC. It specifies CASTQTTGQGVKQYF.

This rearrangement joins TRBV15 to TRBJ2-7, with TRBD1 matching over 7 bases. This CDR3 comprises 14 residues. Germline CDR1 and CDR2: LNHNV and YYDKDF (reference sequence). J lost 9 bases, V lost 0 bases, and 8 bases had no gene match. The CDR3 region has the DNA TGTGCCACCAGCAGAGATGGGCAGGGGGTCGGGCAGTACTTC. It codes for CATSRDGQGVGQYF.

In regard to this clone: The same CDR3 can be traced to other DNA sequences in this sample. The chain links TRBV5-1 to TRBJ2-2; 8 bases fit TRBD1. This CDR3 comprises 15 residues. The germline gives CDR1 SGHRS, CDR2 YFSETQ. J lost 0 bases, V lost 4 bases, and 2 bases had no gene match. CDR3 nucleotide sequence: TGCGCCAGCAGCCCGGACAGGGCGAACACCGGGGAGCTGTTTTTT. Encoded protein: CASSPDRANTGELFF.

Worth noting for this clone: Other DNA sequences within the sample encode an identical CDR3. The chain uses TRBV18 and TRBJ1-5, with a possible D match to TRBD1 (6 bases). The germline CDR1 and CDR2 sequences are KGHSH and LQKENI. The CDR3 length is 13 residues. With 3 bases removed from V and 4 bases from J, the gap between germline ends came to 7 bases. DNA of the CDR3: TGTGCCAGCTCACCTGGACAGAATCAGCCCCAGCATTTT. Protein product: CASSPGQNQPQHF.

The rearrangement uses TRBV28 and TRBJ1-3, with D perhaps TRBD1 (6 bases). This CDR3 has 15 residues. Germline V gene lookup returns CDR1 MDHEN and CDR2 SYDVKM. V was shortened by 6 bases and J by 0 bases, with 12 bases between the two germline ends. CDR3 amino acids: CASSPWTASGNTIYF. CDR3 bases: TGTGCCAGCAGCCCCTGGACAGCCTCTGGAAACACCATATATTTT.

The V and J genes are TRBV18 and TRBJ2-7, with a tentative D call TRBD1 (7 bases). This CDR3 spans 14 amino acids. The V and J ends lost 0 bases and 5 bases respectively, with 11 bases between them. Germline CDR1 KGHSH, CDR2 LQKENI. Here the CDR3 reads CASSPPSGGNEQYF. The CDR3 bases are TGTGCCAGCTCACCACCGTCAGGGGGGAACGAGCAGTACTTC.

The chain recombines TRBV28 with TRBJ2-7; D not resolved. Germline V gene sequence: CDR1 MDHEN, CDR2 SYDVKM. Trimming left V 9 bases short and J 3 bases short, with 12 bases between. The CDR3 length is 12 residues. Written as DNA, the CDR3 is TGTGCCAGTTCACGAGGAGACTACGAGCAGTACTTC. It yields the protein CASSRGDYEQYF.

Only a few counts were recorded for this clone. The CDR3 is CASSSVSSSYNEQFF. CDR3 bases: TGCGCCAGCAGCTCCGTCTCGTCCTCCTACAATGAGCAGTTCTTC. The chain uses TRBV5-1 and TRBJ2-1; no clear D gene. This CDR3 comprises 15 residues. V was shortened by 3 bases and J by 0 bases, with 10 bases between the two germline ends. Germline values: CDR1 SGHRS, CDR2 YFSETQ.

Points on this clone: Distinct nucleotide sequences in the sample also encode this CDR3. The chain has TRBV5-1 and TRBJ2-3; TRBD1 might be the D (6 bases). The V gene's germline CDR1 is SGHRS and CDR2 YFSETQ. V lost 4 bases to trimming and J lost 2 bases, with 17 bases between them. The CDR3 length is 16 residues. In DNA, the CDR3 is TGCGCCAGCAGCCTGGGGGCCGGAGGACTCACAGATACGCAGTATTTT. This translates into CASSLGAGGLTDTQYF.

The rearrangement joins TRBV6-4 to TRBJ2-1; maybe TRBD1 (5 bases). Germline CDR1 is MRHNA and CDR2 is SNTAGT. Trimming stripped 2 bases from V and 8 bases from J, with 16 bases between. This CDR3 comprises 15 residues. The CDR3 coding sequence is TGTGCCAGCAGTGACAGGGGTGCGTCTTTCGATGAGCAGTTCTTC. This gives the protein CASSDRGASFDEQFF.

This sequence joins TRBV18 and TRBJ2-2; possibly TRBD2 for D (5 bases). The length of the CDR3 is 15 residues. Germline V lookup: CDR1 KGHSH, CDR2 LQKENI. The V and J ends lost 3 bases and 7 bases respectively, with 15 bases between them. The CDR3 bases are TGTGCCAGCTCACCTCAAGGACTTCCAGTCGGGGAGCTGTTTTTT. It encodes CASSPQGLPVGELFF.

This clone was seen only a few times. This chain connects TRBV2 to TRBJ1-5; D is undetermined. This CDR3 has 14 residues. Trimming shortened V by 8 bases and J by 9 bases, and 20 bases separated the two germline ends. CDR1 and CDR2 (germline): SNHLY, FYNNEI. This chain's CDR3 is CASAIGERNVPQHF. Here the CDR3 DNA reads TGTGCCAGCGCAATCGGGGAGCGTAATGTGCCCCAGCATTTT.

The CDR3 spells CASSPGQGPTNEKLFF. In nucleotides, the CDR3 is TGTGCCAGCAGCCCCGGACAGGGTCCAACTAATGAAAAACTGTTTTTT. The V call is TRBV7-2, the J call TRBJ1-4; 8 positions match TRBD1. The CDR3 is 16 residues long. J gave up 0 bases and V 5 bases, and 5 bases lay outside the gene matches. Per the germline V gene, CDR1 is SGHTA and CDR2 is FQGNSA.

The V call is TRBV7-9, the J call TRBJ2-5; D unresolved. The germline V and J ends were trimmed by 5 bases and 4 bases, with 5 bases remaining between them. Germline CDR1 SEHNR, CDR2 FQNEAQ (reference sequence). The CDR3 spans 11 residues. CDR3 coding DNA: TGTGCCAGCAGCCCCGGAGAGACCCAGTACTTC. This gives the protein CASSPGETQYF.

The J gene is TRBJ2-4, the V gene TRBV11-2; possible D gene TRBD1, 6 bases. V lost 2 bases and J lost 1, with 9 bases in between. The germline V gene encodes CDR1 SGHAT and CDR2 FQNNGV. CDR3 length: 15 residues. The CDR3, as DNA: TGTGCCAGCAGCTTAAGACAGGTTGCCAAAAACATTCAGTACTTC. Its protein product is CASSLRQVAKNIQYF.

A few counts support this clone. V is TRBV27 and J is TRBJ2-1, with 9 bases aligning to TRBD1. CDR1 and CDR2 from the germline V gene are MNHEY and SMNVEV (reference sequence). The junction had 8 bases not matched to a gene; V was cut back by 8 bases and J by 6 bases. This CDR3 region has 14 residues. Here the CDR3 reads CASCGQGSGNEQFF. The CDR3 nucleotides read TGTGCCAGCTGTGGACAGGGGAGTGGCAATGAGCAGTTCTTC.